The 15 T cell receptor beta chains below all came from one sample that was sequenced in a study of T-cell reconstitution after alpha-beta-depleted transplantation in children. Preparation of the TCRbeta library used unique molecular identifiers. MiXCR, applied by TCRdb to the PCR reads, yields one record per CDR3 protein. Counted here are approximately 520,000 distinct CDR3 sequences, over 9.5% occurring once; the ten biggest clones make up around 15%. The sample here was PBMCs, mostly from graft donor cells, taken 180 days after TCRalphabeta/CD19-depleted stem cell transplant. Receptor source: a female patient aged 2-9 years who had a stem cell transplant for aplastic anemia, so the T cells may come from the graft donor.

V gene TRBV5-5 combines with J gene TRBJ1-2; no firm D call. The V end was cut by 0 bases, the J end by 6 bases, with 12 bases between. CDR1 and CDR2 from the germline V gene are SGHKS and YYEKEE (reference sequence). The CDR3 has 14 amino acids. CDR3 sequence reads: CASSLARPGNGYTF. The CDR3 DNA is TGTGCCAGCAGCTTGGCCCGGCCGGGAAATGGCTACACCTTC.

The table lists this clonotype with a few counts. J is TRBJ2-1 and V is TRBV5-1; 9 positions match TRBD2. CDR1 and CDR2 (germline): SGHRS, YFSETQ. The CDR3 has 15 amino acids. With 3 bases clipped from V and 8 bases from J, the junction kept 9 bases outside the gene matches. CDR3 in DNA: TGCGCCAGCAGCTGGGGGACTAGCATTCGGGATGAGCAGTTCTTC. As protein: CASSWGTSIRDEQFF.

This clonotype was seen ten or more times. The chain has TRBV7-8 and TRBJ2-5; D is unclear. Trimming removed 0 bases from V and 5 bases from J, with 4 bases in between. Germline assignment: CDR1 SGHVS and CDR2 FQNEAQ. The CDR3 covers 12 residues. CDR3 in DNA: TGTGCCAGCAGCTTAGCTGCGGAGACCCAGTACTTC. Translated, it gives CASSLAAETQYF.

This clonotype has ten or more counts. This chain links TRBV7-3 with TRBJ1-1; D is unresolved. Looked up from germline, CDR1 is SGHTA and CDR2 is FQGTGA. The V end lost 0 bases, the J end lost 5 bases, and 7 bases lay between the germline ends. The length of the CDR3 is 13 residues. CDR3 loop: CASSLTSDTEAFF. DNA of the CDR3: TGTGCCAGCAGCTTAACGAGCGATACTGAAGCTTTCTTT.

This clonotype was recorded a few times. The rearrangement uses TRBV7-8 and TRBJ2-5; D unresolved. The germline gives CDR1 SGHVS, CDR2 FQNEAQ. V gave up 4 bases and J gave up 5 bases, with 11 bases separating them. This CDR3 spans 13 amino acids. CDR3 DNA sequence: TGTGCCAGCAGCTCCGGTCCGCGGGAGACCCAGTACTTC. Residues: CASSSGPRETQYF.

V gene TRBV20-1 combines with J gene TRBJ2-1, with TRBD2 as a possible D gene (6 bases). V was shortened by 0 bases and J by 7 bases, with 16 bases between the two germline ends. Germline V gene sequence: CDR1 DFQATT, CDR2 SNEGSKA (reference sequence). The CDR3 is 15 residues long. The CDR3 DNA sequence: TGCAGTGCTAGAGACTTTGCGGGAAAGAAAAATGAGCAGTTCTTC. It specifies CSARDFAGKKNEQFF.

The V call is TRBV24-1, the J call TRBJ2-5, with unresolved D. CDR1 is KGHDR, CDR2 SFDVKD, per germline. The CDR3 is 11 amino acids. The germline V and J ends were trimmed by 3 bases and 5 bases, with 3 bases remaining between them. The CDR3 DNA follows: TGTGCCACCAGTGATGACGAGACCCAGTACTTC. Encoded protein: CATSDDETQYF.

This clonotype has just a few counts. CDR3 region: CASSSVGDRGRDGELFF. CDR3 DNA sequence: TGTGCCAGCAGTTCGGTGGGGGACAGGGGGCGAGACGGGGAGCTGTTTTTT. The rearrangement uses TRBV27 and TRBJ2-2; TRBD1 aligns across 12 bases. The trim removed 4 bases at V and 7 bases at J, leaving 10 bases unmatched. The CDR3 runs 17 residues. The germline V gene has CDR1 MNHEY and CDR2 SMNVEV (reference sequence).

This chain uses TRBV4-1 with TRBJ2-3; D is unresolved. Germline CDR1 reads MGHRA; CDR2 reads YSYEKL. The CDR3 is 14 residues long. V lost 4 bases and J 5 bases, leaving 13 bases between the germline ends. CDR3 residues: CASSLEWTGDTQYF. The CDR3 coding sequence is TGCGCCAGCAGCCTTGAGTGGACGGGAGATACGCAGTATTTT.

The chain couples TRBV12-3 or TRBV12-4 to TRBJ2-1; TRBD2 is a possible D gene (6 bases). The CDR3 runs to 17 residues. Trimming left V 1 base short and J 3 bases short, with 16 bases between. The DNA for the CDR3 is TGTGCCAGCAGTTTAGGAATGAGGCTAGCGAGCTACAATGAGCAGTTCTTC. It is translated as CASSLGMRLASYNEQFF.

V usage is TRBV12-3 or TRBV12-4 and J usage is TRBJ1-2, with 9 bases that match TRBD1. V shed 0 bases and J 4 bases; nucleotides not matched to a gene: 6. CDR3 size: 16 residues. The CDR3 here is CASSLAHDRGGYGYTF. The CDR3 DNA follows: TGTGCCAGCAGTTTAGCGCACGACAGGGGGGGCTATGGCTACACCTTC.

This clonotype was seen a handful of times. The chain joins TRBV20-1 to TRBJ2-1, with TRBD2 identical over 7 bases. This CDR3 is built from 17 residues. In germline, CDR1 is DFQATT, CDR2 SNEGSKA (reference sequence). With V trimmed by 0 bases and J by 9 bases, 17 bases remained unmatched. The CDR3 sequence is CSARDRIASGYGGEQFF. CDR3 nucleotides: TGCAGTGCTAGAGATCGTATTGCTAGCGGTTATGGAGGTGAGCAGTTCTTC.

The chain carries TRBV11-3 and TRBJ2-7, with 7 nucleotides matching TRBD2. Germline values: CDR1 SGHNT, CDR2 YENEEA. The V and J ends lost 4 bases and 3 bases, in that order; junction bases with no gene match: 9. This CDR3 is 15 amino acids long. CDR3 DNA: TGTGCCAGCAGCTCCTGGGGGACTATGATCTACGAGCAGTACTTC. As protein: CASSSWGTMIYEQYF.

This clonotype appeared many times. This chain joins TRBV12-3 or TRBV12-4 and TRBJ2-7; 8 bases are a match to TRBD2. The CDR3 sequence is 13 residues long. The CDR3 DNA sequence: TGTGCCAGCAGTCGGACTAGCTCCCACGAGCAGTACGTC. Protein: CASSRTSSHEQYV.

This chain links TRBV28 with TRBJ2-3, with 9 nucleotides matching TRBD1. V lost 6 bases to trimming and J lost 4 bases; unmatched junction nucleotides: 5. The CDR3 has 14 residues. Germline assignment: CDR1 MDHEN and CDR2 SYDVKM. The CDR3 DNA sequence: TGTGCCAGCAGGAGACAGGGGGTTTCAGATACGCAGTATTTT. This codes for CASRRQGVSDTQYF.